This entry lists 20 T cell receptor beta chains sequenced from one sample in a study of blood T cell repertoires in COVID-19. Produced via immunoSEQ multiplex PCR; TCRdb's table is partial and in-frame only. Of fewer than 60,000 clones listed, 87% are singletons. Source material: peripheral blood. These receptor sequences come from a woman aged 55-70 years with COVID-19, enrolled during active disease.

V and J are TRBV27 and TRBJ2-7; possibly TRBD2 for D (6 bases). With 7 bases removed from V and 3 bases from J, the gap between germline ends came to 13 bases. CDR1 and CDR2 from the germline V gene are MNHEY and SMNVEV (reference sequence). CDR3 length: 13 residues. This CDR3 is CASTRGTNYEQYF. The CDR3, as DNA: TGTGCCAGCACGCGGGGTACTAACTACGAGCAGTACTTC.

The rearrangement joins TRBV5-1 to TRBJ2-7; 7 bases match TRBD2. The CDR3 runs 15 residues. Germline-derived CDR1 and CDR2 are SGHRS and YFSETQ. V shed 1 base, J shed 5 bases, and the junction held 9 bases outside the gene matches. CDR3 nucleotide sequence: TGCGCCAGCAGCTTGTTCGGGACCCGGGGGGACGAGCAGTACTTC. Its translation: CASSLFGTRGDEQYF.

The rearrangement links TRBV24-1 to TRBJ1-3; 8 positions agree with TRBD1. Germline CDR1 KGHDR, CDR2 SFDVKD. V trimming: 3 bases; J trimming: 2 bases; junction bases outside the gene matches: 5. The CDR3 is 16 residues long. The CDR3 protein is CATSDPSGGTGNTIYF. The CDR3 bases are TGTGCCACCAGTGATCCGTCAGGGGGCACTGGAAACACCATATATTTT.

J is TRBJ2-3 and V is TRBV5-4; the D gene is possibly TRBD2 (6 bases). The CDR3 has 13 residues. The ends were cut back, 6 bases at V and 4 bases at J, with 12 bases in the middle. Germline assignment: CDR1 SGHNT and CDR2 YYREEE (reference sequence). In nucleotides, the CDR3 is TGTGCCAGCAACCTGCGGGGAGCAGATACGCAGTATTTT. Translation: CASNLRGADTQYF.

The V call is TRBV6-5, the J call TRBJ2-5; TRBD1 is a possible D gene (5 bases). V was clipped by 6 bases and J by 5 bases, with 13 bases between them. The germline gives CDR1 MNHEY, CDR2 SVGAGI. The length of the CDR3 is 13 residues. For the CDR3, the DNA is TGTGCCAGCAGCCCCAGGGTGTCGGAGACCCAGTACTTC. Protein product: CASSPRVSETQYF.

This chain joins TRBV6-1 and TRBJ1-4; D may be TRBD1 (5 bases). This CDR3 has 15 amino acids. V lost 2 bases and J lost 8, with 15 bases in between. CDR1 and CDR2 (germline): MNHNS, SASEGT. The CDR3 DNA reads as TGTGCCAGCAGTGAACGGTGGGCAGGGAACGAAAAACTGTTTTTT. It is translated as CASSERWAGNEKLFF.

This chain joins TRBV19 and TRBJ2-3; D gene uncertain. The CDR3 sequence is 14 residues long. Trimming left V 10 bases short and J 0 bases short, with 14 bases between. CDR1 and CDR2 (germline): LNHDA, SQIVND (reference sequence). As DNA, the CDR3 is TGTGCCACCGCACCCGGTTATAGCACAGATACGCAGTATTTT. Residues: CATAPGYSTDTQYF.

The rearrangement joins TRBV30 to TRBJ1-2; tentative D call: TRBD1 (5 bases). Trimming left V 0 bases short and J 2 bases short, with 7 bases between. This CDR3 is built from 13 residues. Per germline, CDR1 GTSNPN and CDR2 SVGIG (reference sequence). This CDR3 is CAWSVRGNYGYTF. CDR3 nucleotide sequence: TGTGCCTGGAGTGTCCGGGGGAACTATGGCTACACCTTC.

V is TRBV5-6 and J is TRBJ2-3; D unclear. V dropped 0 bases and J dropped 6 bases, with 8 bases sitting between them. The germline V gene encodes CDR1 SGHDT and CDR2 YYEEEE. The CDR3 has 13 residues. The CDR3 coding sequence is TGTGCCAGCAGCTTGGCCGCGGTGGATACGCAGTATTTT. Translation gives CASSLAAVDTQYF.

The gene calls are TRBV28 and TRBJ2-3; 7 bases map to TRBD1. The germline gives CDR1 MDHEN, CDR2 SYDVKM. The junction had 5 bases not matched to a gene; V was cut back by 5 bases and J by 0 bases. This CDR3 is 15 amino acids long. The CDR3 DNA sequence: TGTGCCAGCAGTATGGGACAGAAAAGCACAGATACGCAGTATTTT. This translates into CASSMGQKSTDTQYF.

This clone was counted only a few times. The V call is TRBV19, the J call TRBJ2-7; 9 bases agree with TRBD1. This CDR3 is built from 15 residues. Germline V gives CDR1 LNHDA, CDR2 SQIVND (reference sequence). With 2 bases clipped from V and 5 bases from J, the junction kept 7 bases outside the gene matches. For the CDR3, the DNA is TGTGCCAGTAGTATAAAGAGGACAGGGGATAACGAGCAGTACTTC. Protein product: CASSIKRTGDNEQYF.

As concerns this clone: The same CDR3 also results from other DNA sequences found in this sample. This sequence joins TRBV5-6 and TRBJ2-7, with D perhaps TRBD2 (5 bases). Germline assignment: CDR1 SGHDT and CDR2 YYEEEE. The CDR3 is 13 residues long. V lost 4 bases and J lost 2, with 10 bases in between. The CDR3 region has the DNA TGTGCCAGCAGCCTACTAGGGACCTACGAGCAGTACTTC. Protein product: CASSLLGTYEQYF.

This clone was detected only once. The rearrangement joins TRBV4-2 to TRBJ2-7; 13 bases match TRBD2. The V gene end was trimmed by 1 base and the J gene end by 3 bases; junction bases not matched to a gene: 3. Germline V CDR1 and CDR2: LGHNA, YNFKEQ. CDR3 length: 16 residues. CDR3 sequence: CASSQAGLAGDYEQYF. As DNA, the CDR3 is TGTGCCAGCAGCCAAGCCGGACTAGCGGGGGACTACGAGCAGTACTTC.

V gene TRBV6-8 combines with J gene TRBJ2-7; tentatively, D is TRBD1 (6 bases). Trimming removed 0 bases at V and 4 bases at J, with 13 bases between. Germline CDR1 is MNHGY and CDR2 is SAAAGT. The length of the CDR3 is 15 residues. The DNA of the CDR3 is TGTGCCAGCAGTTACTCCTGCAGGGGTCGGTACGAGCAGTACTTC. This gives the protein CASSYSCRGRYEQYF.

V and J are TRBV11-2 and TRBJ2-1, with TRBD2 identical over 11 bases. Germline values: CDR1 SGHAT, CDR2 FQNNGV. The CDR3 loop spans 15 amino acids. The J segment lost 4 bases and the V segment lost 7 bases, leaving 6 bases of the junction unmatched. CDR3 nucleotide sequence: TGTGCCAGCACCAAAGGGACTAGCGGATACAATGAGCAGTTCTTC. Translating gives CASTKGTSGYNEQFF.

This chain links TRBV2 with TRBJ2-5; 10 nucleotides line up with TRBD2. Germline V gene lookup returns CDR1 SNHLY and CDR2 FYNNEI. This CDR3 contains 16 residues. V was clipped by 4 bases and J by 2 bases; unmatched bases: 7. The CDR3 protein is CASSGRLAGWQETQYF. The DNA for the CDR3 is TGTGCCAGCAGTGGGCGACTAGCGGGTTGGCAAGAGACCCAGTACTTC. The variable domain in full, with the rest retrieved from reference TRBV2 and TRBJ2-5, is EPEVTQTPSHQVTQMGQEVILRCVPISNHLYFYWYRQILGQKVEFLVSFYNNEISEKSEIFDDQFSVERPDGSNFTLKIRSTKLEDSAMYFCASSGRLAGWQETQYFGPGTRLLVL.

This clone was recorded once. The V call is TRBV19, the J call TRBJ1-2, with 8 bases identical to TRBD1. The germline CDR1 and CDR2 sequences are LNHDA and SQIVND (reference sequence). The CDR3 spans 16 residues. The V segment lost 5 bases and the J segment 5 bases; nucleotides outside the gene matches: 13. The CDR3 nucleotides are TGTGCCAGTAGTTCTCCGGGACAGGAGACCAAATATGGCTACACCTTC. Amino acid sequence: CASSSPGQETKYGYTF. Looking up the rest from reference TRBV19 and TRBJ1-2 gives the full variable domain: DGGITQSPKYLFRKEGQNVTLSCEQNLNHDAMYWYRQDPGQGLRLIYYSQIVNDFQKGDIAEGYSVSREKKESFPLTVTSAQKNPTAFYLCASSSPGQETKYGYTFGSGTRLTVV.

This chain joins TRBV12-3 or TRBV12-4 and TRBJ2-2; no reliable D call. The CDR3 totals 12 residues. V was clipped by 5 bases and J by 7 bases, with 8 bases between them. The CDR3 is CASSKTGGELFF. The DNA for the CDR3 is TGTGCCAGCAGTAAAACGGGCGGGGAGCTGTTTTTT.

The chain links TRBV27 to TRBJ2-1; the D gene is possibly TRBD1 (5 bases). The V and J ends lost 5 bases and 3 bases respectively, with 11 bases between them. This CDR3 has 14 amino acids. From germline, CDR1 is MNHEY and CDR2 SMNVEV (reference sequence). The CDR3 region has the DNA TGTGCCAGCAGTGTGCGAAGGGGCTACAATGAGCAGTTCTTC. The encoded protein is CASSVRRGYNEQFF.

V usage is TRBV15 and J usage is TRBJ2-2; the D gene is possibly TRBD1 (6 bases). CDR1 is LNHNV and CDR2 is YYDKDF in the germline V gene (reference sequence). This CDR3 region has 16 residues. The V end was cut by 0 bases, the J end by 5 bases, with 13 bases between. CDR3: CATSRDLLGATGELFF. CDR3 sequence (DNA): TGTGCCACCAGCAGAGATTTGTTGGGGGCAACCGGGGAGCTGTTTTTT.